This T cell receptor (beta chain) came from a study of response to subunit inactivated influenza vaccine. General study points: The authors proposed limited new T cell recruitment per seasonal influenza vaccination.

The CDR3 length is 16 residues. Trimming took 0 bases from V and 7 from J, leaving 17 bases between them. CDR1 and CDR2 from the germline V gene are SGHRS and YFSETQ. TCRdb fed the RT-PCR reads into MiXCR, producing one record per CDR3 protein. There are hundreds of thousands of distinct CDR3 sequences in the sample; approximately 7.7% occur only once, and 10% to 15% lies in the top ten. Worth noting for this clonotype: What it binds is not known.

The source of this sequence is a man between 50 and 70 years old who received an inactivated influenza vaccine. Specimen: PBMCs from blood, collected about 24 months after vaccination. The chain carries TRBV5-1 and TRBJ2-1; no definite D call. CDR3 residues: CASSLVTQTLKNEQFF. CDR3 bases: TGCGCCAGCAGCTTGGTGACGCAGACGCTTAAAAATGAGCAGTTCTTC.